A selection of T cell receptor beta chains follows, all from one sample in a study of blood T cell repertoires in COVID-19. Repertoires were generated with immunoSEQ multiplex PCR, while TCRdb's copy carries only in-frame clones and drops some. In the table there are about 260,000 clones, 75% to 90% of which are singletons. The sample was peripheral blood. The receptor set was obtained from a woman in her seventies with COVID-19, enrolled during active disease. Each CDR3 is given with its conserved first and last residue. D genes are given only for firm matches.

d_gene	v_gene	j_gene	CDR3aa
TRBD1	TRBV2	TRBJ2-7	CASRRQGFGSYEQYF
NA	TRBV6-2/TRBV6-3	TRBJ1-5	CASSLGGYQPQHF
TRBD2	TRBV28	TRBJ2-1	CASIKRGPLLGYNEQFF
NA	TRBV18	TRBJ2-5	CASSPRPQETQYF
NA	TRBV5-4	TRBJ1-2	CASSLGQVVDGYTF
NA	TRBV6-5	TRBJ2-5	CASSRDIQETQYF
TRBD1	TRBV30	TRBJ1-3	CAWSTRTGTGNTIYF
NA	TRBV5-1	TRBJ2-2	CASSFGLNTGELFF
TRBD1	TRBV7-3	TRBJ1-2	CASSPKLGQGDGYTF
TRBD1	TRBV27	TRBJ1-2	CASSLRTGWDNYGYTF
TRBD2	TRBV4-2	TRBJ2-3	CASSQDITSGGRADTQYF
NA	TRBV5-4	TRBJ2-1	CASSLRREFRDEQFF
TRBD1	TRBV4-3	TRBJ2-7	CASSQDRGQYEQYF
TRBD1	TRBV9	TRBJ1-4	CASSQLDRQGHEKLFF
TRBD2	TRBV6-5	TRBJ2-3	CASKAGTSSDTQYF
NA	TRBV6-5	TRBJ1-5	CASSYVRNNQPQHF
NA	TRBV19	TRBJ1-1	CASSIRTVDKMNTEAFF
TRBD2	TRBV5-4	TRBJ2-6	CASSLPSGSSGANVLTF
TRBD1	TRBV30	TRBJ1-5	CAWKAPTGSNQPQHF
NA	TRBV28	TRBJ2-7	CASSPAGWDEQYF
NA	TRBV5-1	TRBJ1-1	CASSLREIGGEAFF
TRBD2	TRBV7-2	TRBJ2-5	CASSSLAGGRETQYF
TRBD2	TRBV14	TRBJ2-7	CASSQAASGREEQYF
NA	TRBV4-1	TRBJ2-1	CASRRGGLVDEQFF